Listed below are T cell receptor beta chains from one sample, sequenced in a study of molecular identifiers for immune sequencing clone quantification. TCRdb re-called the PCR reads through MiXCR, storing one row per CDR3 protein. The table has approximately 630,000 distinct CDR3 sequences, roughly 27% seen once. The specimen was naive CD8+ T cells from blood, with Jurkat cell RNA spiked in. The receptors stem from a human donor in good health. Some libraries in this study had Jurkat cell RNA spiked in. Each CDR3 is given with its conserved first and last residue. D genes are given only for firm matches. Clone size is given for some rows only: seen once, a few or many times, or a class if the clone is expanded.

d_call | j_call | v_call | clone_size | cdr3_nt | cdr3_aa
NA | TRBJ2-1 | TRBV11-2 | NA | TGTGCCGGCACCGGGACTCACTACAATGAGCAGTTCTTC | CAGTGTHYNEQFF
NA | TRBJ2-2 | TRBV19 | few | TGTGCCAGTAGTATTATATCGGGGGTAGGCACCGGGGAGCTGTTTTTT | CASSIISGVGTGELFF
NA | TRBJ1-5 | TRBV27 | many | TGTGCCAGCAGTTTATCGGCCGGGTCCAATCAGCCCCAGCATTTT | CASSLSAGSNQPQHF
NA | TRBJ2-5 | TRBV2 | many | TGTGCCAGCAGTGAAGTGATAGCGGCATCCCAAGAGACCCAGTACTTC | CASSEVIAASQETQYF
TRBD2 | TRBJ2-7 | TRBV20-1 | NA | TGCAGTGCGGTCGACAGGGCCCAGCTAGCGGGAGAAGGGCAGTACTTC | CSAVDRAQLAGEGQYF
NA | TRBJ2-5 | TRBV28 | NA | TGTGCCAGGTCAGACCCCGGGGGCCCTCAAGAGACCCAGTACTTC | CARSDPGGPQETQYF
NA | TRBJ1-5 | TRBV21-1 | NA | TGTACCAGCAGCACGGGACGAAGGATCGTTAGCAATCAGCCCCAGCATTTT | CTSSTGRRIVSNQPQHF
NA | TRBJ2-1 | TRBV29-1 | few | TGCAGCGCGAAAGCCCAGGGCAGTCTAGTTGAGCAGTTCTTC | CSAKAQGSLVEQFF
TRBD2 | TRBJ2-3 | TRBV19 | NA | TGTGCCAGTAGTCCGCGGGGGGGCCTTGCAGATACGCAGTATTTT | CASSPRGGLADTQYF
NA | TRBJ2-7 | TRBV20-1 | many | TGCAGTGCTAGTTCCGGAGATGCCCCTATGTCCTACGAGCAGTACTTC | CSASSGDAPMSYEQYF
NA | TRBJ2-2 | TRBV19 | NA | TGTGCCAGTAGTCCTACGACCAGGGGAAGCGGGGAGCTGTTTTTT | CASSPTTRGSGELFF
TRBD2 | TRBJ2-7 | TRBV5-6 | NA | TGTGCCAGCCGCACTAGCGGGAGCTCCTACGAGCAGTACTTC | CASRTSGSSYEQYF
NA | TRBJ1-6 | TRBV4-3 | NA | TGCGCCAGCAGCCAAGATAACAACCGGGTCCGTAATTCACCCCTCCACTTT | CASSQDNNRVRNSPLHF
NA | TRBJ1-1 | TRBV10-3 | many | TGTGCCATTAGTACAGGGACTGAAGCTTTCTTT | CAISTGTEAFF
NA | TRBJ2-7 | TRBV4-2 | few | TGTGCCAGCAGCCAAGGGTCACGCTACGAGCAGTACTTC | CASSQGSRYEQYF
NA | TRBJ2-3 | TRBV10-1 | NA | TGCGCCAGCAGTGAGCTCCCGGAGTCCGATACGCAGTATTTT | CASSELPESDTQYF
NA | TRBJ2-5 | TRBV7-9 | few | TGTGCCAGCAGCCCGCCGGACCGCGGACAAGAGACCCAGTACTTC | CASSPPDRGQETQYF
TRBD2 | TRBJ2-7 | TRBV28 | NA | TGTGCCAGCCGAAACCCTAGAGGCAGGTCGGGGGAGGGCCTGGACGAGCAGTACTTC | CASRNPRGRSGEGLDEQYF
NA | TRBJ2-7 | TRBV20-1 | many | TGCAGTGCTGGGGCAGGTAGCCACGAGCAGTACTTC | CSAGAGSHEQYF
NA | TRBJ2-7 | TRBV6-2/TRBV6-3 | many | TGTGCCAGCAAGCCCAGCTCCTACGAGCAGTACTTC | CASKPSSYEQYF
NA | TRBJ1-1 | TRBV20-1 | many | TGCAGTGCTAGTGGATCGGCTGAAGCTTTCTTT | CSASGSAEAFF
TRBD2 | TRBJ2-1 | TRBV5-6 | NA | TGTGCCAGCAGCTTGGCCCCAGCGGGATTCTACAATGAGCAGTTCTTC | CASSLAPAGFYNEQFF
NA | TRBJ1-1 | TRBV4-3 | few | TGCGCCAGCAGCACAAACGGGGGGAACACTGAAGCTTTCTTT | CASSTNGGNTEAFF